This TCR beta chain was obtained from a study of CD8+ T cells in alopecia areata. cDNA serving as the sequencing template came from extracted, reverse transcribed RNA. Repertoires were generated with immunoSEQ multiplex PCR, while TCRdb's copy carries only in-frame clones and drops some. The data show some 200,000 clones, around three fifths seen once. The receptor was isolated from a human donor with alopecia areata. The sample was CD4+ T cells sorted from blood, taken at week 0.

In nucleotides, the CDR3 is TGTGCCATCAAAGAGGGAGGGGCAGAGACCCAGTACTTC. Translating gives CAIKEGGAETQYF. The gene calls are TRBV10-3 and TRBJ2-5; 7 bases fit TRBD2. Germline lookup yields CDR1 ENHRY and CDR2 SYGVKD. Losses at the gene ends were 7 bases for V and 4 bases for J; bases not matched to a gene: 6. The CDR3 is made up of 13 amino acids.